The 10 T cell receptor beta chains presented below share a single source sample, sequenced in a study of tissue T cells after allogeneic stem cell transplantation. The time point is: mouse harvest day 14 after allogeneic transplant. Each mouse received 10^7 T-cell-depleted marrow cells plus 10^6 splenic CD5+ T cells by tail vein. Generated by immunoSEQ multiplex PCR, the TCRdb table keeps only in-frame clones and is missing some. The sample includes 840 or so clones, more than 45% of them seen just once. Sequencing used spleen. All receptors derive from a female BALB/c mouse given C57BL/6 T cells with graft-versus-host disease after an allogeneic hematopoietic cell transplant.

Remarks on this clone: Genes here carry mouse names. Sequencing ends 1 residue short of the CDR3 end; the germline J gene provides the rest. The rearrangement uses TRBV12-2 and TRBJ2-5, with 9 positions matching TRBD1. Germline loops: CDR1 SGHLS, CDR2 HYDKME. The CDR3 has 14 amino acids. The V segment lost 2 bases and the J segment 6 bases; nucleotides outside the gene matches: 5. CDR3 amino acids: CASSPTGGADTQYF. CDR3 bases read: TGTGCCAGCTCTCCGACAGGGGGAGCGGACACCCAGTAC.

About this clone: Genes and germline are mouse. The read gets to within 1 residue of the CDR3 end, and the germline J gene fills in the rest. The chain joins TRBV1 to TRBJ2-5; no definite D call. The V and J ends lost 0 bases and 5 bases respectively, with 9 bases between them. This CDR3 comprises 14 residues. Germline CDR1 is NSQYPW and CDR2 is LRSPGD (reference sequence). The sequenced CDR3 bases are TGCACCTGCAGTGCAGATGGGAGTGGAGACACCCAGTAC. It yields the protein CTCSADGSGDTQY. The full CDR3 sequence reads CTCSADGSGDTQYF. The entire variable domain, with the rest obtained from reference TRBV1 and TRBJ2-5, is as follows: VTLLEQNPRWRLVPRGQAVNLRCILKNSQYPWMSWYQQDLQKQLQWLFTLRSPGDKEVKSLPGADYLATRVTDTELRLQVANMSQGRTLYCTCSADGSGDTQYFGPGTRLLVL.

This clone is large (0.1 to 1%) within its sample. Gene and germline names: mouse. The read ends 1 residue shy of where the CDR3 ends; the end is completed using the germline J gene. The V and J genes are TRBV2 and TRBJ2-7; 13 bases fit TRBD2. Looked up from germline, CDR1 is LGHNA and CDR2 is YSYQKL. The V and J ends lost 0 bases and 6 bases, in that order; junction bases with no gene match: 2. The CDR3 sequence is 15 residues long. The sequenced part of the CDR3 DNA is TGTGCCAGCAGCCAAGATTGGGACTGGGGGGGTGAACAGTAC. Encoded protein: CASSQDWDWGGEQY. The entire CDR3 protein reads CASSQDWDWGGEQYF.

This clone has just a few counts. Genes and germline come from the mouse. CDR3 amino acids: CASSFGTGNYEQYF. The sequenced CDR3 bases are TGTGCCAGCTCTTTCGGGACTGGGAACTATGAACAGTAC. V is TRBV12-2 and J is TRBJ2-7; 9 bases are shared with TRBD2. The CDR3 is cut off 1 residue early in the read; its end comes from the germline J gene. V shed 3 bases, J shed 3 bases, and the junction held 5 bases outside the gene matches. The germline gives CDR1 SGHLS, CDR2 HYDKME. The CDR3 loop spans 14 amino acids.

On this clone itself: Mouse gene names and germline throughout. The read gets to within 1 residue of the CDR3 end, and the germline J gene fills in the rest. V and J are TRBV1 and TRBJ2-7; D remains unclear. CDR1 is NSQYPW and CDR2 is LRSPGD in the germline V gene (reference sequence). This CDR3 contains 12 residues. The V end was cut by 5 bases, the J end by 4 bases, with 9 bases between. CDR3 residues: CTCSPRQYEQYF. CDR3 DNA, as far as it was read: TGCACCTGCAGTCCGCGACAATATGAACAGTAC.

By its share, this clone is large. Gene names and germline match the mouse. The read comes to an end 1 residue before the CDR3 does, leaving the germline J gene to fill in the end. V is TRBV1 and J is TRBJ2-7; 14 positions match TRBD2. Germline-derived CDR1 and CDR2 are NSQYPW and LRSPGD (reference sequence). V shed 3 bases, J shed 6 bases, and the junction held 1 base outside the gene matches. The CDR3 runs 14 residues. The CDR3 DNA, read in part, is TGCACCTGCAGTGCGGGACTGGGGGGGCTTGAACAGTAC. Its translation: CTCSAGLGGLEQY. The entire CDR3 sequence reads CTCSAGLGGLEQYF.

About this clone itself: Each gene name is a mouse one. The CDR3 is cut off 1 residue early in the read; its end comes from the germline J gene. The rearrangement uses TRBV26 and TRBJ2-2; 12 bases line up with TRBD2. J gave up 4 bases and V 6 bases, and 6 bases lay outside the gene matches. CDR3 length: 16 residues. CDR1 is KGHPV, CDR2 FQNQEV, per germline (reference sequence). The CDR3 is CASSPTGGAPTGQLYF. The part of the CDR3 DNA that was read is TGTGCCAGCAGCCCGACTGGGGGGGCGCCCACCGGGCAGCTCTAC.

Worth noting for this clone: Gene names are the mouse ones. The read terminates 1 residue before the CDR3 end, so the remaining end is supplied by the germline J gene. The chain uses TRBV13-2 and TRBJ2-5, with 10 bases fitting TRBD2. This CDR3 contains 16 residues. CDR1 is NNHNN and CDR2 is SYGAGS in the germline V gene (reference sequence). Unmatched junction bases numbered 8, after V lost 0 bases and J lost 7 bases. CDR3 bases read: TGTGCCAGCGGTGATGCCCTGGGGGGGCGCGGAAACACCCAGTAC. Encoded protein: CASGDALGGRGNTQY. The whole CDR3 sequence reads CASGDALGGRGNTQYF.

Points on this clone: Gene names are mouse gene names. The read terminates 1 residue ahead of where the CDR3 ends, so the germline J gene completes it. The gene calls are TRBV17 and TRBJ2-4; D could derive from TRBD1 or TRBD2 (5 bases each). The CDR3 runs to 13 residues. The V end lost 1 base, the J end lost 5 bases, and 7 bases lay between the germline ends. Germline CDR1 and CDR2: MNHDT and YYDKIL. The CDR3 protein is CASSRGGRNTLYF. The CDR3 DNA, read in part, is TGTGCTAGCAGTAGAGGGGGCCGAAACACCTTGTAC.

As concerns this clone: Gene names denote mouse genes. The read terminates 1 residue before the CDR3 end, so the remaining end is supplied by the germline J gene. This sequence joins TRBV26 and TRBJ2-7; 10 bases line up with TRBD1. Germline V gene lookup returns CDR1 KGHPV and CDR2 FQNQEV (reference sequence). V shed 4 bases, J shed 4 bases, and the junction held 4 bases outside the gene matches. The CDR3 is 14 residues long. The covered CDR3 bases are TGTGCCAGCAGTCCCCGGGACAGGGGTTATGAACAGTAC. This gives the protein CASSPRDRGYEQY. The CDR3, in full, reads CASSPRDRGYEQYF.